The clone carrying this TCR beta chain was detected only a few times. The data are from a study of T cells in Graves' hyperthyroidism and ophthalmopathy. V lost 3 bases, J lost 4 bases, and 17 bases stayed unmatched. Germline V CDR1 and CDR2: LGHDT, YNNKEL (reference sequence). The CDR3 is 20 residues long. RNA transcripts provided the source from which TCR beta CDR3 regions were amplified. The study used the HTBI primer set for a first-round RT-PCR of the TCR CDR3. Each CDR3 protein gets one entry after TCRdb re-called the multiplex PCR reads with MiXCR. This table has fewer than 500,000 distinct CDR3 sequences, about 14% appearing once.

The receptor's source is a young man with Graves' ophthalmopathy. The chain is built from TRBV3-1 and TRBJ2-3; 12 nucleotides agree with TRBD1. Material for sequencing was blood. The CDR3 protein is CASSHVSAGTGGARPDTQYF. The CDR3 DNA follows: TGTGCCAGCAGCCACGTCTCGGCAGGGACAGGGGGCGCCCGCCCAGATACGCAGTATTTT.